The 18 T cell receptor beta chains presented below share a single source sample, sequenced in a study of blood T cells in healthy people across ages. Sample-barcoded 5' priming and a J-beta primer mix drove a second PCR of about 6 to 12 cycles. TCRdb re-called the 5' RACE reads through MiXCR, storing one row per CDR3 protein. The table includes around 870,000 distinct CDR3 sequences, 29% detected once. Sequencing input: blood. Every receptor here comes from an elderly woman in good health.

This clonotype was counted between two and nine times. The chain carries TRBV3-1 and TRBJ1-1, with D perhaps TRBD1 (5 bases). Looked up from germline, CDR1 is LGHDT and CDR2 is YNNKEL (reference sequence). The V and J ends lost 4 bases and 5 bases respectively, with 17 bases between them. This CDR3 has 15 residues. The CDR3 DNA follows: TGTGCCAGCAGCCCTATAACTGGGGGGAGAACTGAAGCTTTCTTT. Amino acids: CASSPITGGRTEAFF.

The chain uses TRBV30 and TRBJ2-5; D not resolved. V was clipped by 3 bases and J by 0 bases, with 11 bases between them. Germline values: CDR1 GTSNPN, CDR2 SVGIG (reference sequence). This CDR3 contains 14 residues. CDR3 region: CAWSPGAYQETQYF. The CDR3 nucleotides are TGTGCCTGGAGCCCCGGAGCCTACCAAGAGACCCAGTACTTC.

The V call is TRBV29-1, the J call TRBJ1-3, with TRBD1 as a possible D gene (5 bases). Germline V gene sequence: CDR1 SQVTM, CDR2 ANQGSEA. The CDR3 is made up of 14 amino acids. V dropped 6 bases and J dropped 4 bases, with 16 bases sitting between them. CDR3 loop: CSVVALGGGNTIYF. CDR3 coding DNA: TGCAGCGTCGTAGCTCTTGGGGGAGGAAACACCATATATTTT. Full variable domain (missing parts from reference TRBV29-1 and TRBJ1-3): SAVISQKPSRDICQRGTSLTIQCQVDSQVTMMFWYRQQPGQSLTLIATANQGSEATYESGFVIDKFPISRPNLTFSTLTVSNMSPEDSSIYLCSVVALGGGNTIYFGEGSWLTVV.

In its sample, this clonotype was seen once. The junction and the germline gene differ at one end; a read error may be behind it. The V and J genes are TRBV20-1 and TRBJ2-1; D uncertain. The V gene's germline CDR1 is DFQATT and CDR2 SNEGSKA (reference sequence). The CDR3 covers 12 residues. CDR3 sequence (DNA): TGCAGTGCTAGAATGGGTATAGCCCAAGCGCACTTC. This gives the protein CSARMGIAQAHF.

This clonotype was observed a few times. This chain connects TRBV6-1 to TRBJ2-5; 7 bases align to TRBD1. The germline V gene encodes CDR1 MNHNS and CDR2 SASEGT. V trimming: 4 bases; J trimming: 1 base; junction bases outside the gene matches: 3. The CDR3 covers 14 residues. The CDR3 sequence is CASSARDSQETQYF. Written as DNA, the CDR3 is TGTGCCAGCAGTGCCAGGGACAGCCAAGAGACCCAGTACTTC.

In DNA, the CDR3 is TGTGCCAGTTCTGAATTTGGTAGGGTTGAAGCTTTCTTT. It specifies CASSEFGRVEAFF. V usage is TRBV3-1 and J usage is TRBJ1-1, with D unresolved. The CDR3 covers 13 residues. Germline V gene lookup returns CDR1 LGHDT and CDR2 YNNKEL (reference sequence). The V end was cut by 9 bases, the J end by 7 bases, with 18 bases between.

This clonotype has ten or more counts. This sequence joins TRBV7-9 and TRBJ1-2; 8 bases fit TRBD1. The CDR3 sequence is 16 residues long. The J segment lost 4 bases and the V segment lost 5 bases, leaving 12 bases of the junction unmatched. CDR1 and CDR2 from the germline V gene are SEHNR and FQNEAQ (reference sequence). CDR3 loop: CASSQHLGQGAYGYTF. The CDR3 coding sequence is TGTGCCAGCAGCCAACACCTGGGGCAGGGGGCCTATGGCTACACCTTC.

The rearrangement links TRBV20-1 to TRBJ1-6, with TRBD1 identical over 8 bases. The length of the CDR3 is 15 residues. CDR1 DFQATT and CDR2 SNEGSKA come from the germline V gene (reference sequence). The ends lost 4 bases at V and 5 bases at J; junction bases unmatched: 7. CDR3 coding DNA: TGCAGTGCTAAGACAGGGGTGTGGAATAATTCACCCCTCCACTTT. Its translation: CSAKTGVWNNSPLHF.

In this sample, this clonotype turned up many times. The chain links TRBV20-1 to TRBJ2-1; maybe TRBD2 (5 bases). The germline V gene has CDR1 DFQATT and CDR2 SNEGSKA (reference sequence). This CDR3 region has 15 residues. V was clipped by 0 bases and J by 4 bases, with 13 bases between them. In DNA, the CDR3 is TGCAGTGCTAGAGATCTTGATAGCGTTTACAATGAGCAGTTCTTC. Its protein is CSARDLDSVYNEQFF.

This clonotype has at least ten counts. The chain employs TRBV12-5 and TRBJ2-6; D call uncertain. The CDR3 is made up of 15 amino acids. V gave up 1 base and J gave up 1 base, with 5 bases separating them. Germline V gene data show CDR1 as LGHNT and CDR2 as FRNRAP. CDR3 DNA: TGTGCTAGTGGTTTGGGAGGATCTGGGGCCAACGTCCTGACTTTC. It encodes CASGLGGSGANVLTF.

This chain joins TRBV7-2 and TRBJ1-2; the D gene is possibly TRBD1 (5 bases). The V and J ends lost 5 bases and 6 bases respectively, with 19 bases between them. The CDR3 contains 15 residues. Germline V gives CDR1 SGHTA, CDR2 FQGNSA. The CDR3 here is CASSPQRGRYDGYTF. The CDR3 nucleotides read TGTGCCAGCAGCCCCCAAAGGGGCAGGTACGATGGCTACACCTTC.

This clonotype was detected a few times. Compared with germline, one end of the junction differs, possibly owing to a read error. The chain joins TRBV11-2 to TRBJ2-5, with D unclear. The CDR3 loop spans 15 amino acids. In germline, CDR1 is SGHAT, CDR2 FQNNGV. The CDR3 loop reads CASSSSRAYQEAQYF. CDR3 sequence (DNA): TGTGCCAGCAGCTCATCCCGGGCATATCAAGAGGCCCAGTACTTC. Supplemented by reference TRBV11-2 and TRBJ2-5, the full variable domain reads EAGVAQSPRYKIIEKRQSVAFWCNPISGHATLYWYQQILGQGPKLLIQFQNNGVVDDSQLPKDRFSAERLKGVDSTLKIQPAKLEDSAVYLCASSSSRAYQEAQYFGPGTRLLVL.

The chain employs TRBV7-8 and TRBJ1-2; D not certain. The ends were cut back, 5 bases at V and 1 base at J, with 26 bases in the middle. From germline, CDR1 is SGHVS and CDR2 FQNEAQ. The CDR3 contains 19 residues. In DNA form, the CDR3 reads TGTGCCAGCAGCACCATACCGGGAGCCGATCCCCATCGTAACTATGGCTACACCTTC. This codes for CASSTIPGADPHRNYGYTF.

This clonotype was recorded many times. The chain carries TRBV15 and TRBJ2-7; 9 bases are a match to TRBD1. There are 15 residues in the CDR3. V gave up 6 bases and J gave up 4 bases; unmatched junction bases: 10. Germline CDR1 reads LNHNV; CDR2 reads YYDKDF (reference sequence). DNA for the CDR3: TGTGCCACCAGGGGTTCGGGACAGGGAAAATACGAGCAGTACTTC. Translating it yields CATRGSGQGKYEQYF.

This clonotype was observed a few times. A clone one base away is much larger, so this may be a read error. The CDR3 DNA reads as TGCGCCAGCAGCCCTGGCGGGGGTAGCCACGAGCAGTACTTC. Translation gives CASSPGGGSHEQYF. The chain uses TRBV5-1 and TRBJ2-7; 7 bases fit TRBD2. This CDR3 has 14 residues. Germline lookup yields CDR1 SGHRS and CDR2 YFSETQ. J lost 5 bases, V lost 4 bases, and 9 bases had no gene match. Combining the CDR3 with reference TRBV5-1 and TRBJ2-7 gives the whole variable domain KAGVTQTPRYLIKTRGQQVTLSCSPISGHRSVSWYQQTPGQGLQFLFEYFSETQRNKGNFPGRFSGRQFSNSRSEMNVSTLELGDSALYLCASSPGGGSHEQYFGPGTRLTVT.

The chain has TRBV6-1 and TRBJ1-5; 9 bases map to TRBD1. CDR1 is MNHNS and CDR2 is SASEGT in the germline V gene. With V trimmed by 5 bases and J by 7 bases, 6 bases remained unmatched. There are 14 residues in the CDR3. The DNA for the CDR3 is TGTGCCAGCAGTCCAGGGACAGGGAGACAGCCCCAGCATTTT. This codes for CASSPGTGRQPQHF.

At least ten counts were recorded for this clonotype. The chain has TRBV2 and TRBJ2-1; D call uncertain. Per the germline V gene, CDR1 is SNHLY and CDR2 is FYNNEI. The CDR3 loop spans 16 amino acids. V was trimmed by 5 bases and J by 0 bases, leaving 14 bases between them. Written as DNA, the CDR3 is TGTGCCAGCAGTCCCCGGACGGTTAGCTCCTACAATGAGCAGTTCTTC. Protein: CASSPRTVSSYNEQFF.

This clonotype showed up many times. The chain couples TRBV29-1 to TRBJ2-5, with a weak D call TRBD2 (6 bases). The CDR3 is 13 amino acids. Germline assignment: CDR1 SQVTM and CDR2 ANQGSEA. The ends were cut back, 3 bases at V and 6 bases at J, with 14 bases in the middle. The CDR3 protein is CSVEGWRGKTQYF. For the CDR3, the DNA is TGCAGCGTTGAGGGTTGGCGGGGAAAGACCCAGTACTTC.